This TCR beta chain was sequenced for a study of shared clonotypes between healthy human individuals. The overall study: Researchers assigned three CD4 naive, three CD4 memory, two CD8 naive and one CD8 memory plate to each donor. Findings of the study overall: Represented diversity (both genetic and exposure-history) was limited by the small number of donors.

Generated by immunoSEQ multiplex PCR, the TCRdb table keeps only in-frame clones and is missing some. The sample consists of 600,000 to 700,000 clones, about 80% of them appearing once. HIV-negative, healthy adults without recent acute infections or vaccinations were the donors. All donors were Caucasian adults living in Nashville, Tennessee. This clone turned up a few times. Its specificity is unknown. Between the trimmed V and J ends, which lost 10 bases and 5 bases, there was a span of 11 bases. This CDR3 has 11 amino acids. Germline loops: CDR1 SNHLY, CDR2 FYNNEI. This sequence originates from a woman aged 25 to 39 in good health. Sample: memory CD4+ T cells sorted from blood. Indicated subset: CD45RA-negative fraction. This chain connects TRBV2 to TRBJ2-5; D could derive from TRBD1 or TRBD2 (6 bases each). CDR3 DNA: TGTGCCACCGGGGGCGAGGAGACCCAGTACTTC. It encodes CATGGEETQYF.